Reported below is one T cell receptor (beta chain). Its antigen is not identified. The CDR3 has 15 amino acids. CDR1 is SGHDT, CDR2 YYEEEE, per germline. V was clipped by 0 bases and J by 3 bases, with 10 bases between them. TCRdb analysed the 5' RACE reads with MiXCR anew, one entry per CDR3 protein. Of 85,000 to 90,000 distinct CDR3 sequences listed, 27% were seen once; the top ten hold around 56%. The source of the sample is a study of CD8 T cells in ankylosing spondylitis. Study observations and caveats: Disease-linked clones were found to be CD8+ and relatively rare in peripheral blood.

This clonotype was sampled from a male donor with ankylosing spondylitis or in good health (not recorded which). V and J are TRBV5-6 and TRBJ1-5; D remains ambiguous. Sequencing used blood, either unsorted or a sorted T cell fraction (not recorded which). The CDR3 reads CASSLGVGLNQPQHF. CDR3 sequence (DNA): TGTGCCAGCAGCTTGGGCGTCGGACTCAATCAGCCCCAGCATTTT.